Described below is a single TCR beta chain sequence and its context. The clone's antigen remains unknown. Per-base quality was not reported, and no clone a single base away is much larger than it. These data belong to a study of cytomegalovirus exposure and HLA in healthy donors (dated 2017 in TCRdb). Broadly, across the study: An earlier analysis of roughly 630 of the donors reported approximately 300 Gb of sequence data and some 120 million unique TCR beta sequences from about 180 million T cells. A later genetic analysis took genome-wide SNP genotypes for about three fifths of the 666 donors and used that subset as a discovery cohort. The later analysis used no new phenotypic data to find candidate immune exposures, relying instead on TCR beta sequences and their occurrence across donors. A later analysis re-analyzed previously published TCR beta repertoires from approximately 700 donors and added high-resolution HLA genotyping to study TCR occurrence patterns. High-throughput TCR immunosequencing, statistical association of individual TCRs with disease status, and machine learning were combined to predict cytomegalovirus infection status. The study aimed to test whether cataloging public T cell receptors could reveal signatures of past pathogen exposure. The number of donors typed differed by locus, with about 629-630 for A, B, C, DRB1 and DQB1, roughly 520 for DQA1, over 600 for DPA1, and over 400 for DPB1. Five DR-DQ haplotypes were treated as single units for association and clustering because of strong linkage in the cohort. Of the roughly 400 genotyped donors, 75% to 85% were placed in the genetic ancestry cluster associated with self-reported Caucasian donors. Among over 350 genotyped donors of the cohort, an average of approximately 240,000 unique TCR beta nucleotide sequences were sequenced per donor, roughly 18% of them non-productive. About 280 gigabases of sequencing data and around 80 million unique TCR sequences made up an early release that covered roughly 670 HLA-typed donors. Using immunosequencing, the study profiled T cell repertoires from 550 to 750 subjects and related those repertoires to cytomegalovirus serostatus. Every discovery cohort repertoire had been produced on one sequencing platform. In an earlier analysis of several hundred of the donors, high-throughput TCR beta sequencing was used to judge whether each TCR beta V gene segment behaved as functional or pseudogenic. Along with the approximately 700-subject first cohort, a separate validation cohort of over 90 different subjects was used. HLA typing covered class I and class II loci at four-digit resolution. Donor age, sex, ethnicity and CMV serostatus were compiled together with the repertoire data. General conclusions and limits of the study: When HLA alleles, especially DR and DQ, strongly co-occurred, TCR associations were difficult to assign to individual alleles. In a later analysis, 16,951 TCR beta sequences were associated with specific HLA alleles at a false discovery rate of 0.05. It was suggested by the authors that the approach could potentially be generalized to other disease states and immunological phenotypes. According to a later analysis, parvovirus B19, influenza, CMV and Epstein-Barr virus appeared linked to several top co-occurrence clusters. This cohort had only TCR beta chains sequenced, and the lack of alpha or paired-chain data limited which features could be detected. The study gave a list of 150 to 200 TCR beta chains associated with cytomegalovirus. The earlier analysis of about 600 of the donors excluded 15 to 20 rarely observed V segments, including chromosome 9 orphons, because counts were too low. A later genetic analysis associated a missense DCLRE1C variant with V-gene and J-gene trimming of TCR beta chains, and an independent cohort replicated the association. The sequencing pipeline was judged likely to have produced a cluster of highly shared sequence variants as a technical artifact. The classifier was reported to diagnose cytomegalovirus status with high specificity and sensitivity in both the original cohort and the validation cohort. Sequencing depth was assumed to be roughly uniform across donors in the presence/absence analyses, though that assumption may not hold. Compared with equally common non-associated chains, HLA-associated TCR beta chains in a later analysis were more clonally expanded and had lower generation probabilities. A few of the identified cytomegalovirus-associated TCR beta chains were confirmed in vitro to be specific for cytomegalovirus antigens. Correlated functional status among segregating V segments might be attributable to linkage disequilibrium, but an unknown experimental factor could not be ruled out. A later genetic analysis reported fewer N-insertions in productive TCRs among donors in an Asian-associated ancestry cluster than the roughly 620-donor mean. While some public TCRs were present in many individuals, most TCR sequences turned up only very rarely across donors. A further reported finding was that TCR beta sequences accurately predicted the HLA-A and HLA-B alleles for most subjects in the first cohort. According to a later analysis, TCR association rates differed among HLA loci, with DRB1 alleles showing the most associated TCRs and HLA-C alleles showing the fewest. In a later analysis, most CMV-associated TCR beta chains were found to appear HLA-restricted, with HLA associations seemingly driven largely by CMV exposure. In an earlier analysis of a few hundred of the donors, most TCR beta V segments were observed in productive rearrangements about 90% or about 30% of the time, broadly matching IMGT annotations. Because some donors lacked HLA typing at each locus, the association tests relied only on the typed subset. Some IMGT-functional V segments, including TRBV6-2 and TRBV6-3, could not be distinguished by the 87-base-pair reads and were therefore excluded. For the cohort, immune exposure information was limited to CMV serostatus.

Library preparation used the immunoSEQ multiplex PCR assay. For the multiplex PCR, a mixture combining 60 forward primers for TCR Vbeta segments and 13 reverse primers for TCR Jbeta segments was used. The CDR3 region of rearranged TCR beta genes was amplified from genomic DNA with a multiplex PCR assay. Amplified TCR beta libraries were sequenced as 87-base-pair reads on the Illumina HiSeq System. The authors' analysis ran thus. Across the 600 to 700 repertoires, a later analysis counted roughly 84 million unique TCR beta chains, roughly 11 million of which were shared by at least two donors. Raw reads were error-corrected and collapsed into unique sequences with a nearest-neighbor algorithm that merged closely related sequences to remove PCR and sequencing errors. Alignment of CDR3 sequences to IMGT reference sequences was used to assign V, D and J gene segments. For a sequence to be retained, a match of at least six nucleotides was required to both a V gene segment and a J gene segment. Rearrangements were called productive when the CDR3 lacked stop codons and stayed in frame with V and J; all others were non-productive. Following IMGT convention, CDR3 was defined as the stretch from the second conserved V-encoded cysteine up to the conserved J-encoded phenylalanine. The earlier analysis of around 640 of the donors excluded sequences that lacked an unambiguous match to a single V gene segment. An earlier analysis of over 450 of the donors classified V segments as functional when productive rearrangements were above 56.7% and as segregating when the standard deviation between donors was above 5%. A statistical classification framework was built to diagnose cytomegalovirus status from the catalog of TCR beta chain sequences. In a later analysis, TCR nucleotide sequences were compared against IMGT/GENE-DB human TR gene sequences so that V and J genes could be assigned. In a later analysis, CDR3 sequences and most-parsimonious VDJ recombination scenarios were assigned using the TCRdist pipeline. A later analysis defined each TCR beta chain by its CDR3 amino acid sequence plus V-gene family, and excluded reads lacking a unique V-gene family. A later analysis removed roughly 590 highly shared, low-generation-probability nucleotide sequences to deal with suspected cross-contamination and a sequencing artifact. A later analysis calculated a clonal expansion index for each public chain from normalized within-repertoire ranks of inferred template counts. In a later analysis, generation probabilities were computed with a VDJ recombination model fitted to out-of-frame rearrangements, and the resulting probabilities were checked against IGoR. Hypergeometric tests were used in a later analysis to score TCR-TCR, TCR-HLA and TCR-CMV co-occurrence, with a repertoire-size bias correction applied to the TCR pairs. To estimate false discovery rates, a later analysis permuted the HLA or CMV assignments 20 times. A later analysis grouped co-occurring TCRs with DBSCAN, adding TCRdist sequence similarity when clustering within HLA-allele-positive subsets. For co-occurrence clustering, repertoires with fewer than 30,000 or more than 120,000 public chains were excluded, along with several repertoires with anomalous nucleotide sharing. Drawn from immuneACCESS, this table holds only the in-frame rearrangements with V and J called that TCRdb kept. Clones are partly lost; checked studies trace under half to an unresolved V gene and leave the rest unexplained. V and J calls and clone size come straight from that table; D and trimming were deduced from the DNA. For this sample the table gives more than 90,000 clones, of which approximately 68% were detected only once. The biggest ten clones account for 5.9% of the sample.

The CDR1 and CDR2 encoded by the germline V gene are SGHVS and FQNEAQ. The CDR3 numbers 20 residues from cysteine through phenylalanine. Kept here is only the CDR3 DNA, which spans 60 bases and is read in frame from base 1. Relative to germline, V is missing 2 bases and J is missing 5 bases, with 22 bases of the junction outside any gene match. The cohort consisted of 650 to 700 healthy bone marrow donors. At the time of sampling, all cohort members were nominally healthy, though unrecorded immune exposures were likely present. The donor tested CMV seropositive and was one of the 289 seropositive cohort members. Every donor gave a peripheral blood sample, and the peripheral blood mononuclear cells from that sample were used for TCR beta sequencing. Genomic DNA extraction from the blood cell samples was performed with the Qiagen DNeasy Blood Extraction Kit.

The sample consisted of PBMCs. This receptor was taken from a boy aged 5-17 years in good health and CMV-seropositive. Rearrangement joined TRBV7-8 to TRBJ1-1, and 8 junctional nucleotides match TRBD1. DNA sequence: TGTGCCAGCAGCTTAAAGGTTGGACAGGGTGCGTTCGGGAGAGGAACTGAAGCTTTCTTT. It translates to CASSLKVGQGAFGRGTEAFF.